This T cell receptor beta chain was profiled in a study of blood T cell repertoires in COVID-19. Study-level information: Some COVID-19 samples were acute and others convalescent; all came from the United States, Italy and Spain. From T cells, B-cell-depleted T cells, or PBMCs came the material, which was cDNA or gDNA.

Details on this clone: Other DNA sequences in the sample encode the same CDR3.

The V gene's germline CDR1 is LNHDA and CDR2 SQIVND (reference sequence). The V end was cut by 3 bases, the J end by 4 bases, with 9 bases between. This CDR3 contains 13 residues. The Seattle patients joined while their infection was active and were tracked longitudinally afterward. Original analysis: It was from reference gene primer amplification that nucleated cell counts were estimated. TCRdb's copy holds only in-frame clones and misses some; the assay was immunoSEQ multiplex PCR. V and J calls and clone size come straight from that table; D and trimming were deduced from the DNA. The sample shows 150,000 to 200,000 clones, roughly three quarters of them seen only once.

Sequencing input: peripheral blood. This sequence joins TRBV19 and TRBJ1-2; TRBD1 might be the D (5 bases). This clonotype was obtained from a woman older than 75 with COVID-19, enrolled during active disease. Here the CDR3 DNA reads TGTGCCAGTAGTATGACGGGGGGCTATGGCTACACCTTC. It encodes CASSMTGGYGYTF.